The clone carrying this T cell receptor (beta chain) was seen only a few times. The antigen remains unidentified. Scientists made TCR beta libraries using quantitative 5'-RACE with molecular barcodes. Via MiXCR, TCRdb re-called the 5' RACE reads, giving one row per CDR3 protein. Of 250,000 to 350,000 distinct CDR3 sequences in the sample, around 20% are singletons; the top ten hold under 8.5%. The sample comes from a study of CD8 T cells in ankylosing spondylitis. Study-wide points: Matched ankylosing spondylitis synovial fluid reportedly contained a significantly enriched population of disease-linked clones.

Trimming cost V 2 bases and J 6 bases, with 14 bases left between them. The CDR3 runs 15 residues. Germline V gives CDR1 SGHRS, CDR2 YFSETQ. This chain uses TRBV5-1 with TRBJ2-2; a weak D match, TRBD1 (5 bases). Sequencing input: blood, either unsorted or a sorted T cell fraction (not recorded which). This sequence originates from a male donor with ankylosing spondylitis or in good health (not recorded which). The CDR3 sequence: CASSLTGTGAGELFF. The CDR3 DNA reads TGCGCCAGCAGCTTAACTGGCACAGGCGCCGGGGAGCTGTTTTTT.